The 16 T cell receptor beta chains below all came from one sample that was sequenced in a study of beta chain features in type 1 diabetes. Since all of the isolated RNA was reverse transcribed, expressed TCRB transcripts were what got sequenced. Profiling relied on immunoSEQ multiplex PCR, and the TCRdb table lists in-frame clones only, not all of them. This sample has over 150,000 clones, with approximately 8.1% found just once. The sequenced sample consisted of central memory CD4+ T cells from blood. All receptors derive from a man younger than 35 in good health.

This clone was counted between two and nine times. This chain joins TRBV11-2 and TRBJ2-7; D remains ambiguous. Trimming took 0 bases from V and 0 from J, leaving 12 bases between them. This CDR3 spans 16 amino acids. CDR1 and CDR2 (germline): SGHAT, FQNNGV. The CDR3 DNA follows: TGTGCCAGCAGCTTAGATCTTCCCGTGAGCTCCTACGAGCAGTACTTC. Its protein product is CASSLDLPVSSYEQYF. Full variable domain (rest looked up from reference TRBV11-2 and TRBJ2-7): EAGVAQSPRYKIIEKRQSVAFWCNPISGHATLYWYQQILGQGPKLLIQFQNNGVVDDSQLPKDRFSAERLKGVDSTLKIQPAKLEDSAVYLCASSLDLPVSSYEQYFGPGTRLTVT.

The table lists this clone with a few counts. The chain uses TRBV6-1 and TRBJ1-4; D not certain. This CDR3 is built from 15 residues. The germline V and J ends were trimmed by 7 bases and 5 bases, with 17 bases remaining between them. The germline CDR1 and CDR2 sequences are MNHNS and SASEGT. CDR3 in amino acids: CASIPTVSGNEKLFF. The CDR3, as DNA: TGTGCCAGCATTCCTACCGTTTCCGGGAATGAAAAACTGTTTTTT.

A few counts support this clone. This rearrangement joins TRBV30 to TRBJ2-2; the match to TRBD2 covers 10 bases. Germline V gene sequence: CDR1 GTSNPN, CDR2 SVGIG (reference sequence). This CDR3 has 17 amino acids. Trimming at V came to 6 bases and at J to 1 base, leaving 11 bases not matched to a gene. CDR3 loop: CACPRGSGGVNTGELFF. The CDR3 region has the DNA TGTGCCTGCCCCCGAGGAAGCGGGGGGGTGAACACCGGGGAGCTGTTTTTT.

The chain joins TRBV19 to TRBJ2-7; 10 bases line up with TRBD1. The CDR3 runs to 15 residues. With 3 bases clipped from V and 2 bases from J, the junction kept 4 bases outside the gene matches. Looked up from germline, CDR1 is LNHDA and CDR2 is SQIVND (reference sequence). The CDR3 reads CASSIDRGRAYEQYF. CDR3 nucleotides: TGTGCCAGTAGTATTGACAGGGGGCGCGCCTACGAGCAGTACTTC.

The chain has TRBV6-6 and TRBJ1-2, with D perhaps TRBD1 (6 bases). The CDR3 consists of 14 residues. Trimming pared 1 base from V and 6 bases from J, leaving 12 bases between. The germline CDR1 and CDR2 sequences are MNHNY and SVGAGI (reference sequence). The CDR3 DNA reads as TGTGCCAGCAGTTACTTCGACAGGCGCGATGGCTACACCTTC. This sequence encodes CASSYFDRRDGYTF.

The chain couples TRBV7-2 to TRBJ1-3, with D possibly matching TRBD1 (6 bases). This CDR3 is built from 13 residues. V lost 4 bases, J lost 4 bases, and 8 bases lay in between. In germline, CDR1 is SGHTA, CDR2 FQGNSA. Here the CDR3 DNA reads TGTGCCAGCAGCTGGGGGCCCGGAAACACCATATATTTT. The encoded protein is CASSWGPGNTIYF.

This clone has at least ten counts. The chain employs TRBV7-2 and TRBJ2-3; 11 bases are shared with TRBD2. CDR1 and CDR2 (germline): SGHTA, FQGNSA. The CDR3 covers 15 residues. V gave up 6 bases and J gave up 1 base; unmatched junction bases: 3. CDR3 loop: CASSLGLAGTDTQYF. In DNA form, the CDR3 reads TGTGCCAGCAGTCTGGGACTAGCGGGCACAGATACGCAGTATTTT.

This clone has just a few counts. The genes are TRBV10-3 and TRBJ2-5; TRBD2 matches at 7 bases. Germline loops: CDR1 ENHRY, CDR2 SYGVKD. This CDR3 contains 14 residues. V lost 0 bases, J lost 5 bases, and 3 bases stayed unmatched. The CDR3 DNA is TGTGCCATCAGTGAGTCGGGAGGGAGGGAGACCCAGTACTTC. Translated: CAISESGGRETQYF.

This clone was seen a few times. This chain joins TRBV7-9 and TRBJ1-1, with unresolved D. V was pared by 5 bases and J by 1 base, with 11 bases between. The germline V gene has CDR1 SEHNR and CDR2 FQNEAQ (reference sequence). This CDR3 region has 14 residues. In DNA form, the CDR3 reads TGTGCCAGCAGCCACGGACGGGGGAACACTGAAGCTTTCTTT. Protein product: CASSHGRGNTEAFF.

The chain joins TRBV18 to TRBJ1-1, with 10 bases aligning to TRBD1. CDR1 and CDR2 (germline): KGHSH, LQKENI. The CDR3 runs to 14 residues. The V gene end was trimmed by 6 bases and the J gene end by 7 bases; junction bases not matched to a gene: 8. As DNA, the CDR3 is TGTGCCAGCTCTCTGGGGACAGGGGAAAGTGAAGCTTTCTTT. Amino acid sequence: CASSLGTGESEAFF.

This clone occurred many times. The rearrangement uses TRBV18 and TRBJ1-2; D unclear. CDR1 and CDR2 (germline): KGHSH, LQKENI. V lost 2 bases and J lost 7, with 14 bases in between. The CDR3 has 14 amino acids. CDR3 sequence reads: CASSPEGRIGGYTF. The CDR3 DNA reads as TGTGCCAGCTCACCAGAAGGCAGGATCGGTGGCTACACCTTC. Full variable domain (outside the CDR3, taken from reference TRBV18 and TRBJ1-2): NAGVMQNPRHLVRRRGQEARLRCSPMKGHSHVYWYRQLPEEGLKFMVYLQKENIIDESGMPKERFSAEFPKEGPSILRIQQVVRGDSAAYFCASSPEGRIGGYTFGSGTRLTVV.

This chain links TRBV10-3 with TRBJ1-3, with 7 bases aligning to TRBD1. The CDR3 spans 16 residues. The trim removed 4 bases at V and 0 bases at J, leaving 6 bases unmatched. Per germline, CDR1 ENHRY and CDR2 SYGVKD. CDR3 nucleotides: TGTGCCATCAGTGGGACGGGACAGTTCTCTGGAAACACCATATATTTT. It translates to CAISGTGQFSGNTIYF.

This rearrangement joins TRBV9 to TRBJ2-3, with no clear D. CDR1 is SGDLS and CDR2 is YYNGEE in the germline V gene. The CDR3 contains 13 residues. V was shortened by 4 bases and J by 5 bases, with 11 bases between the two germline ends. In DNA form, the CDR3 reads TGTGCCAGCAGCCAAGAGCTTAGAGATACGCAGTATTTT. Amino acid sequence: CASSQELRDTQYF.

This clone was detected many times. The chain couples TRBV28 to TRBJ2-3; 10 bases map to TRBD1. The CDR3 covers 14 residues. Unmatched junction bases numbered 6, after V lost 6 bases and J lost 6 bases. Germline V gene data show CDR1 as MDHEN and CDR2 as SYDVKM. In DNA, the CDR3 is TGTGCCAGCAGACGGGGACAGGGGCTCGATACGCAGTATTTT. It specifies CASRRGQGLDTQYF.

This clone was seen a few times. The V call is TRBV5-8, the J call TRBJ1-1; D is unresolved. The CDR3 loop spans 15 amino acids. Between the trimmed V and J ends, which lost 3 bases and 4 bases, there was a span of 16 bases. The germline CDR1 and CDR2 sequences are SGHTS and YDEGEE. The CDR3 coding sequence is TGTGCCAGCAGCTCAGCCGAGCAAGGAGGCACTGAAGCTTTCTTT. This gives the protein CASSSAEQGGTEAFF. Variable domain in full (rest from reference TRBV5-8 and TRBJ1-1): EAGVTQSPTHLIKTRGQQATLRCSPISGHTSVYWYQQALGLGLQFLLWYDEGEERNRGNFPPRFSGRQFPNYSSELNVNALELEDSALYLCASSSAEQGGTEAFFGQGTRLTVV.

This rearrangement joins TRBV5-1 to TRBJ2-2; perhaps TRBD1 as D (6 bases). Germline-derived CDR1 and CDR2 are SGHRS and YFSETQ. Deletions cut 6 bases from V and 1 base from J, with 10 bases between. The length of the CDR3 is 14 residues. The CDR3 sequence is CASMGAGNTGELFF. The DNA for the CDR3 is TGCGCCAGCATGGGGGCAGGGAACACCGGGGAGCTGTTTTTT.